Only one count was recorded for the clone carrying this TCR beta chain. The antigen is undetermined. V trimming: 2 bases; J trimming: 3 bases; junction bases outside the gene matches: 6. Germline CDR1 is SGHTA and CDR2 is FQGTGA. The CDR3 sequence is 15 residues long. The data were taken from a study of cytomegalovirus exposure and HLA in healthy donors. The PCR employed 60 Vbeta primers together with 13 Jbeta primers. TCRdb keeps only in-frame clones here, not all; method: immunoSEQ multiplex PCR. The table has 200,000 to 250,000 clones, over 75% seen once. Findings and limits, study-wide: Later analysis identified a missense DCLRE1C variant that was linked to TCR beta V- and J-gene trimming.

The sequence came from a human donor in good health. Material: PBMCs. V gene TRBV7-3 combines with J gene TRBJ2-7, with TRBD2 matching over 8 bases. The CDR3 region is CASSLAGGFLYEQYF. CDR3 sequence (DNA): TGTGCCAGCAGCTTAGCGGGAGGTTTCCTCTACGAGCAGTACTTC.